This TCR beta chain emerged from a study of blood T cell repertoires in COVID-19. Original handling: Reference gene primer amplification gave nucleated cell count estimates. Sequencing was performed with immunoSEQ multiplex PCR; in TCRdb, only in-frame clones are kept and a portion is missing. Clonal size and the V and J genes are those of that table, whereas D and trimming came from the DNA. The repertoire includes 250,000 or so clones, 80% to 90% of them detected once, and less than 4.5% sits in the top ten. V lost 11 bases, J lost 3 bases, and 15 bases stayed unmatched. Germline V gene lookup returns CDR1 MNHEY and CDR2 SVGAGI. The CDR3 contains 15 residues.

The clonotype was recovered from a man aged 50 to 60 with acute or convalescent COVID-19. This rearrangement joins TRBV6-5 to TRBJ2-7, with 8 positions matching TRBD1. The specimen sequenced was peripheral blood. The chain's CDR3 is CAAGTGSNLLYEQYF. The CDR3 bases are TGTGCCGCAGGGACAGGTTCTAACCTTCTCTACGAGCAGTACTTC.